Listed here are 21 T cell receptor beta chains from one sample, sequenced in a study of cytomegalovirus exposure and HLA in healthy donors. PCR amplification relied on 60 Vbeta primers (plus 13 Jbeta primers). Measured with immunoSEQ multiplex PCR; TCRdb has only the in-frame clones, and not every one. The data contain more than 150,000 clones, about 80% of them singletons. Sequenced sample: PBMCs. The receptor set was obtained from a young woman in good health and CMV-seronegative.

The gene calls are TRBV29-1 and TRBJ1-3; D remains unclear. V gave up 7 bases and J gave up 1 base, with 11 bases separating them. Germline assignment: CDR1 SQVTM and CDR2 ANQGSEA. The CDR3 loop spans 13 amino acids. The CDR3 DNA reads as TGCAGCGCTACTGGAGGATCTGGAAACACCATATATTTT. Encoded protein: CSATGGSGNTIYF.

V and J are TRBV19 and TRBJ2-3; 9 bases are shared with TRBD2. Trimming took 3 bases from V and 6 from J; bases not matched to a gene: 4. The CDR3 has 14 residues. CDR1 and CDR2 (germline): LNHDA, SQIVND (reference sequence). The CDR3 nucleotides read TGTGCCAGTAGTATTGCGGGGGGGCCCGATACGCAGTATTTT. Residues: CASSIAGGPDTQYF.

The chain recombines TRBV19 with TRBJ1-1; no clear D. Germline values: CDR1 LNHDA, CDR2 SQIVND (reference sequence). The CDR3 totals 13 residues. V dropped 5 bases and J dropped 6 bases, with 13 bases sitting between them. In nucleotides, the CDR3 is TGTGCCAGTAGTCGAGGAAGACCCCCTGAAGCTTTCTTT. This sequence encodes CASSRGRPPEAFF.

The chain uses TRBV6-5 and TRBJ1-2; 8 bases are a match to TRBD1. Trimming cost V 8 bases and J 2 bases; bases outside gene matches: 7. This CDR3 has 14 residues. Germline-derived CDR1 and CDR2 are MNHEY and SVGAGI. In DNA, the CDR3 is TGTGCCAGCTCAGGGGGCCTGCCCAACTATGGCTACACCTTC. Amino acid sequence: CASSGGLPNYGYTF.

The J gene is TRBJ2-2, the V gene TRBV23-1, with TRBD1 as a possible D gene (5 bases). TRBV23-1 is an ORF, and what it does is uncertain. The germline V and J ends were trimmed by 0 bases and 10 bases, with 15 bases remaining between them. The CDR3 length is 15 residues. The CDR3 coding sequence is TGCGCCAGCAGTCAATCGTGGCAGGGCGCCAAGGAGCTGTTTTTT. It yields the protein CASSQSWQGAKELFF.

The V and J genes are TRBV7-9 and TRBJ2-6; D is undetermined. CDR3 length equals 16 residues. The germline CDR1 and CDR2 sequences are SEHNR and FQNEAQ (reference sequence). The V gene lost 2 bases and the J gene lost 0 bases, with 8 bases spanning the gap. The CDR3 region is CASSLLQSSGANVLTF. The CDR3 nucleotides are TGTGCCAGCAGCTTACTACAGTCCTCTGGGGCCAACGTCCTGACTTTC.

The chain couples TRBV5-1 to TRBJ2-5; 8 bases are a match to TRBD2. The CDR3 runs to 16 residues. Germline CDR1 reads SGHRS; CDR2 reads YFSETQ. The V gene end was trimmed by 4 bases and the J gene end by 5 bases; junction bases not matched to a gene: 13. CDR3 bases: TGCGCCAGCAGCCCCGGGGGGGACCCAACAGGGGAGACCCAGTACTTC. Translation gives CASSPGGDPTGETQYF.

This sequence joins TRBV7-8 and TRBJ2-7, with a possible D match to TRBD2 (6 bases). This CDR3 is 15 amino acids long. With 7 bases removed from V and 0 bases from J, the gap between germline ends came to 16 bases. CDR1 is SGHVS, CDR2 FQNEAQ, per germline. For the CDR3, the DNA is TGTGCCAGCACCCACCGGGGGTTGAGCTCCTACGAGCAGTACTTC. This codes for CASTHRGLSSYEQYF.

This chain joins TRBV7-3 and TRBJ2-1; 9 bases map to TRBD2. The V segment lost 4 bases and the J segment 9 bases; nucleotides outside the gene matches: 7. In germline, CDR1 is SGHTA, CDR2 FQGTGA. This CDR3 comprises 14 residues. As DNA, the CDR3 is TGTGCCAGCAGCTCGAGCGGGGGGCCGGGTGAGCAGTTCTTC. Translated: CASSSSGGPGEQFF.

CDR3 bases: TGTGCCAGCAGCTCGAGACAGGGCGCAGATACGCAGTATTTT. This gives the protein CASSSRQGADTQYF. V is TRBV5-4 and J is TRBJ2-3; 7 positions agree with TRBD1. CDR1 and CDR2 from the germline V gene are SGHNT and YYREEE (reference sequence). This CDR3 has 14 amino acids. The trim removed 3 bases at V and 4 bases at J, leaving 5 bases unmatched.

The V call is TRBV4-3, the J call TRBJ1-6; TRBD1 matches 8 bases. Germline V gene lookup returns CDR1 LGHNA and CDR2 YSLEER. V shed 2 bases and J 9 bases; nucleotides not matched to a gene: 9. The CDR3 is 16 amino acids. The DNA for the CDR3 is TGCGCCAGCAGCCAAAAGGGGGGGACAGGAGGTTCACCCCTCCACTTT. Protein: CASSQKGGTGGSPLHF.

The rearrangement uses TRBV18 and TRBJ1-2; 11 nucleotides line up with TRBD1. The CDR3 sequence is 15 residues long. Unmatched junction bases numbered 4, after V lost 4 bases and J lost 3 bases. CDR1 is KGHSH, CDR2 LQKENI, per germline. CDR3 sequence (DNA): TGTGCCAGCTCACAACCGGGACAGGGGGACTATGGCTACACCTTC. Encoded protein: CASSQPGQGDYGYTF.

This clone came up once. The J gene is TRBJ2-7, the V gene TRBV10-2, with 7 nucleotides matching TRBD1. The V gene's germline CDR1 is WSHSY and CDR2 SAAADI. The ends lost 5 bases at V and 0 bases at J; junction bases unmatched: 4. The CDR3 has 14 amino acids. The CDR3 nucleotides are TGCGCCAGCAGTCGGGACAGTTTCTCCTACGAGCAGTACTTC. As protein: CASSRDSFSYEQYF.

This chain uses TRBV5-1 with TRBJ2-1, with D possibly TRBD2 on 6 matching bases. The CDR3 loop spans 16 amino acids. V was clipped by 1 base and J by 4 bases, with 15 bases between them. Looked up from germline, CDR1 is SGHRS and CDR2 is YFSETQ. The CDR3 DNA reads TGCGCCAGCAGCTTGCGGACTACCCCGGAGTACAATGAGCAGTTCTTC. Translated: CASSLRTTPEYNEQFF.

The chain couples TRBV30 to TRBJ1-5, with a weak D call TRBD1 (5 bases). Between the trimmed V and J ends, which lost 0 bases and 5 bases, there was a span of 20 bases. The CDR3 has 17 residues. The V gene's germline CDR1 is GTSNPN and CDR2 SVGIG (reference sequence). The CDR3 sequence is CAWSVCWGIIFDQPQHF. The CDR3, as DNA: TGTGCCTGGAGTGTATGTTGGGGCATCATTTTTGATCAGCCCCAGCATTTT.

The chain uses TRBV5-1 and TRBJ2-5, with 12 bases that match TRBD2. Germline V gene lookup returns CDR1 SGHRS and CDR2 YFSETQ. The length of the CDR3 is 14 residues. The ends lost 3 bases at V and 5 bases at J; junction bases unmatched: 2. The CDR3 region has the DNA TGCGCCAGCAGCTCCGGGACTAGCGGGGAGACCCAGTACTTC. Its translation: CASSSGTSGETQYF.

CDR3 nucleotide sequence: TGTGCCAGCAGTGAAGTACGGAACACCATATATTTT. It encodes CASSEVRNTIYF. The V call is TRBV6-1, the J call TRBJ1-3; D is unclear. From germline, CDR1 is MNHNS and CDR2 SASEGT. The CDR3 consists of 12 residues. Trimming stripped 1 base from V and 7 bases from J, with 5 bases between.

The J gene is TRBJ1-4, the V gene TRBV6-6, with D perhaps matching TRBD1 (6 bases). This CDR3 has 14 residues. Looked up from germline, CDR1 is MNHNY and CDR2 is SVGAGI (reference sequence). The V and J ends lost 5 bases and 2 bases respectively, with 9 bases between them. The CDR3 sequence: CASSPGQTNEKLFF. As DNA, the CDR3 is TGTGCCAGCAGTCCCGGACAGACTAATGAAAAACTGTTTTTT.

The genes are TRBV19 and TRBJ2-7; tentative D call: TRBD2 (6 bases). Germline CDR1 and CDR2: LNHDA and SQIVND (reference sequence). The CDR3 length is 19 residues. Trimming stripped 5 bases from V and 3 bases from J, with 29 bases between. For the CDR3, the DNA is TGTGCCAGTAGTCCCAGAGGAGGGGACGGGGTCCTAAACGGCTACGAGCAGTACTTC. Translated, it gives CASSPRGGDGVLNGYEQYF.

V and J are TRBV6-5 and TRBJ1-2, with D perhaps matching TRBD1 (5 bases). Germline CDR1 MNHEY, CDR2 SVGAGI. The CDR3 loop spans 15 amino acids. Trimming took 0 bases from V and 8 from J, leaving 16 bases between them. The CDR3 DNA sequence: TGTGCCAGCAGTTACTCGAGATGGGGGGGGAAAGGCTACACCTTC. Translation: CASSYSRWGGKGYTF.

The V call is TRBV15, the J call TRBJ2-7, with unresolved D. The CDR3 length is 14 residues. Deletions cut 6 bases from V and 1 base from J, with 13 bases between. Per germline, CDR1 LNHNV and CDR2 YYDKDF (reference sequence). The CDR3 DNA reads TGTGCCACCAGTGGCAGACTTTTATCCTACGAGCAGTACTTC. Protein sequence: CATSGRLLSYEQYF.